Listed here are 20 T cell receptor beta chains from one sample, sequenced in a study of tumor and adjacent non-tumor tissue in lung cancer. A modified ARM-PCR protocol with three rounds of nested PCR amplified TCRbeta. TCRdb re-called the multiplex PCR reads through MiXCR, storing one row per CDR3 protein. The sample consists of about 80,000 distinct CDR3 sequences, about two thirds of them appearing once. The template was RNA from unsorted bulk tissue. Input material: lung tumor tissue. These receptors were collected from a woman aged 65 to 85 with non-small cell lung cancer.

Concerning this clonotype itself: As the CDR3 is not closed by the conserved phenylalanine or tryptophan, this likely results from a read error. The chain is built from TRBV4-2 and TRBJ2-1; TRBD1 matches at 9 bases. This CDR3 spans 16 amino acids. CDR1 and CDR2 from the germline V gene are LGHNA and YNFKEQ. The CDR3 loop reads CVSSHGTGGTDNEQFL. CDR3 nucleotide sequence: TGTGTTAGCAGCCACGGAACAGGGGGCACCGACAATGAGCAGTTCTTA.

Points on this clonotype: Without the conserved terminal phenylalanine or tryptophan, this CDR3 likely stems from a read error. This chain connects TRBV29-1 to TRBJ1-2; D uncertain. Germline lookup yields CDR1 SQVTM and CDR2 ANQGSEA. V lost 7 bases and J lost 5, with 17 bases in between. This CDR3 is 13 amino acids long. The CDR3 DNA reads TGCAGCGCCCTGTCCCACGACGTATATGGCTACACCATC. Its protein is CSALSHDVYGYTI.

CDR3: CASNHLGAKGQPQHF. The DNA of the CDR3 is TGTGCCAGCAACCACCTGGGTGCCAAAGGTCAGCCCCAGCATTTT. The genes are TRBV4-2 and TRBJ1-5; no firm D call. The CDR3 has 15 residues. The V end lost 7 bases, the J end lost 6 bases, and 19 bases lay between the germline ends. Germline V gene lookup returns CDR1 LGHNA and CDR2 YNFKEQ.

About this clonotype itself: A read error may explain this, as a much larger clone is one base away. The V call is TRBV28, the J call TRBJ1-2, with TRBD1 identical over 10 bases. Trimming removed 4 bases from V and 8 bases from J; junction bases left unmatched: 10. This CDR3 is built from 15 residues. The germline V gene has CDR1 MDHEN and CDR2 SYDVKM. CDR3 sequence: CASSSPQGQGIGYTF. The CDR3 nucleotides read TGTGCCAGCAGTTCGCCCCAGGGACAGGGGATCGGCTACACCTTC.

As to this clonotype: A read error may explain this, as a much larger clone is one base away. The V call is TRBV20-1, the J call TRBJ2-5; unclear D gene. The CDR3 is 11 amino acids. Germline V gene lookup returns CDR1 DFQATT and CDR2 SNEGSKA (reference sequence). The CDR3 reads CNAQDQETQYF. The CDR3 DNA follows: TGCAATGCCCAGGACCAAGAGACCCAGTACTTC.

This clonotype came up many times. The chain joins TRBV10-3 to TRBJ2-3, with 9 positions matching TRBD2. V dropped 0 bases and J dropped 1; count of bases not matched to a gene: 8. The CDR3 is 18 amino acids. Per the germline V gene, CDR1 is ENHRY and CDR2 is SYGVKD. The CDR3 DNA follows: TGTGCCATCAGTGAGTCGATGGTAGCGGGAGAGGGCACAGATACGCAGTATTTT. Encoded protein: CAISESMVAGEGTDTQYF.

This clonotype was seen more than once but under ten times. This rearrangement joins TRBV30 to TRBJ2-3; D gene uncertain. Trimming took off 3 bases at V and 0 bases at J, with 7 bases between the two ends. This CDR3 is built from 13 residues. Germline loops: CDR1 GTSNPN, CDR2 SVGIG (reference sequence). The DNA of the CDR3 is TGTGCCTGGAGCCGCGGAAGCACAGATACGCAGTATTTT. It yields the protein CAWSRGSTDTQYF.

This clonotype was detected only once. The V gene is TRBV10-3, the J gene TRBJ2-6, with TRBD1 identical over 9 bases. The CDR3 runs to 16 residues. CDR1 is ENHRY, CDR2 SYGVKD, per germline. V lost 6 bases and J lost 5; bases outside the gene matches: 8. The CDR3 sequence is CAIRPGTGTWANVLTF. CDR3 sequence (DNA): TGTGCCATCAGACCCGGGACAGGGACTTGGGCCAACGTCCTGACTTTC.

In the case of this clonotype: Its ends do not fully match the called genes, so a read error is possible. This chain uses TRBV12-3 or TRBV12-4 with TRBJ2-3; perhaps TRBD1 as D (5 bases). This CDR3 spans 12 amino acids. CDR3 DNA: TGTGCCAACAGGATTTGGGCAGATACCCAGTATTTT. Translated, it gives CANRIWADTQYF.

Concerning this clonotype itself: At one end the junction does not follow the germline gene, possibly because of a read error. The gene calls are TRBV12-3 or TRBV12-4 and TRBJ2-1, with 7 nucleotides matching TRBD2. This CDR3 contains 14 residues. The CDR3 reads CVSNSGLTGGEQFF. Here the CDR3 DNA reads TGTGTCAGCAATTCGGGACTAACGGGAGGAGAGCAGTTCTTC.

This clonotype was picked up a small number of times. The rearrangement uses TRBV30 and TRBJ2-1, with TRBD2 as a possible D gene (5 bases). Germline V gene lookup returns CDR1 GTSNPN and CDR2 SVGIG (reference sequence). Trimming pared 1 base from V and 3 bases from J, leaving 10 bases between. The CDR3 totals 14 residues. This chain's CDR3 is CAWSGERGYNEQFF. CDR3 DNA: TGTGCCTGGAGTGGGGAGAGAGGCTACAATGAGCAGTTCTTC.

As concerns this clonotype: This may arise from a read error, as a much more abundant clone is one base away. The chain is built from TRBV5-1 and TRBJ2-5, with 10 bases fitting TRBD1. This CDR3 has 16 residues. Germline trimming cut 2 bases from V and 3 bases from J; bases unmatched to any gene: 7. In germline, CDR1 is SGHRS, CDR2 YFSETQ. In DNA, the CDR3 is TGCGCCAGCAGCTTTCGAACCGGGACAGGGGAAGAGACCCAGTACTTC. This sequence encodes CASSFRTGTGEETQYF.

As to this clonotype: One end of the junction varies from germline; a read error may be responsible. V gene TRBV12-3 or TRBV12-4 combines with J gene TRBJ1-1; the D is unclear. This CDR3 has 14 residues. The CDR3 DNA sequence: TGTGCCAGTAGGGCGGAGTCGAGGAACACTGAAGCTGTCTTT. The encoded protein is CASRAESRNTEAVF.

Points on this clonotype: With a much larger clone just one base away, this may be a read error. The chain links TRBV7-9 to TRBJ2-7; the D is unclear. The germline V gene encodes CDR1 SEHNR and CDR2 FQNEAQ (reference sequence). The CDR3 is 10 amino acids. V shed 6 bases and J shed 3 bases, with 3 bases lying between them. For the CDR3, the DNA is TGTGCCAGCAGGTTCTACGAGCAGTACTTC. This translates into CASRFYEQYF.

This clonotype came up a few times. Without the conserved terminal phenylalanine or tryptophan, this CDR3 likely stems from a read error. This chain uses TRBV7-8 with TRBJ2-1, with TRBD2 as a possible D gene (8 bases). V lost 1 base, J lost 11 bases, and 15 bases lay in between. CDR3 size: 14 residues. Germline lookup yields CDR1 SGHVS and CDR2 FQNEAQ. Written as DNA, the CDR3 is TGTGCCAGCAGCTTAGTCCGGGAGGGGGCTAAGCAGTTCCTC. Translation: CASSLVREGAKQFL.

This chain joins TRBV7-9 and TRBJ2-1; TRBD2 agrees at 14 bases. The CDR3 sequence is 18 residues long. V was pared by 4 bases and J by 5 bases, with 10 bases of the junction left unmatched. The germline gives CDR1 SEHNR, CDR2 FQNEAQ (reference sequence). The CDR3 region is CASSSNSGTSGSHNEQFF. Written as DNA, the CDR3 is TGTGCCAGCAGCTCAAATTCCGGGACTAGCGGGAGTCACAATGAGCAGTTCTTC. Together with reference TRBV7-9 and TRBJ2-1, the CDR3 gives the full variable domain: DTGVSQNPRHKITKRGQNVTFRCDPISEHNRLYWYRQTLGQGPEFLTYFQNEAQLEKSRLLSDRFSAERPKGSFSTLEIQRTEQGDSAMYLCASSSNSGTSGSHNEQFFGPGTRLTVL.

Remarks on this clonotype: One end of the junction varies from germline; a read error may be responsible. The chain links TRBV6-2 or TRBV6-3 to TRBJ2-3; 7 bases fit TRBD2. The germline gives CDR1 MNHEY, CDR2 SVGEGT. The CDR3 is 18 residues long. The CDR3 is CVSRTAGTGGSLTDTQYF. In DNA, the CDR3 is TGTGTCAGCAGAACCGCAGGGACTGGCGGGAGTCTCACAGATACGCAGTATTTT.

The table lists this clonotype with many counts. The CDR3 is CASGLFNQPQHF. DNA for the CDR3: TGTGCCAGCGGATTATTCAATCAGCCCCAGCATTTT. V gene TRBV28 combines with J gene TRBJ1-5, with D unclear. This CDR3 region has 12 residues. Per the germline V gene, CDR1 is MDHEN and CDR2 is SYDVKM. Trimming removed 8 bases at V and 3 bases at J, with 8 bases between.

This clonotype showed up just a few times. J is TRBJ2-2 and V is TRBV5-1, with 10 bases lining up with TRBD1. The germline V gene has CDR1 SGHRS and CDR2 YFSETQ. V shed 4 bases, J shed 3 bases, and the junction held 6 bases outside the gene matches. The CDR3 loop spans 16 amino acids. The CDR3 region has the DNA TGCGCCAGCAGCCCCGGGACAGGGGAGGACACCGGGGAGCTGTTTTTT. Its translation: CASSPGTGEDTGELFF.

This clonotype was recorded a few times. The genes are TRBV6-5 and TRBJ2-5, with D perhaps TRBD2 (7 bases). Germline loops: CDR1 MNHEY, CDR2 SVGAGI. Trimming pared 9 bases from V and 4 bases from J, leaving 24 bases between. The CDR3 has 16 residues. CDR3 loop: CASSYSLGEGGETQYF. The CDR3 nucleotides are TGTGCCAGTAGCTACTCGCTTGGGGAGGGGGGAGAGACCCAGTACTTC.